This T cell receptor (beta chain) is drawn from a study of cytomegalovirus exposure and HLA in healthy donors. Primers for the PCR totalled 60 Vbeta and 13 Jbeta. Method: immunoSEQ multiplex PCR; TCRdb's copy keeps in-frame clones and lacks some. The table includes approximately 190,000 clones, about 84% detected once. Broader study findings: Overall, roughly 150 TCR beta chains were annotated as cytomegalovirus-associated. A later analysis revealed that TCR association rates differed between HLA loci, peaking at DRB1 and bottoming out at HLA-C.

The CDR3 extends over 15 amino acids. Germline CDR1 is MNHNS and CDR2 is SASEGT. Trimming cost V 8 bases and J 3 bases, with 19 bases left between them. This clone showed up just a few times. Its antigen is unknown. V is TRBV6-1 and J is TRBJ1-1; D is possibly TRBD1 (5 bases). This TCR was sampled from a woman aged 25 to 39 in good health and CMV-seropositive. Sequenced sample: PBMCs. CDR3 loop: CASGPTRGGDTEAFF. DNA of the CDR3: TGTGCCAGCGGACCCACTCGGGGGGGGGACACTGAAGCTTTCTTT.